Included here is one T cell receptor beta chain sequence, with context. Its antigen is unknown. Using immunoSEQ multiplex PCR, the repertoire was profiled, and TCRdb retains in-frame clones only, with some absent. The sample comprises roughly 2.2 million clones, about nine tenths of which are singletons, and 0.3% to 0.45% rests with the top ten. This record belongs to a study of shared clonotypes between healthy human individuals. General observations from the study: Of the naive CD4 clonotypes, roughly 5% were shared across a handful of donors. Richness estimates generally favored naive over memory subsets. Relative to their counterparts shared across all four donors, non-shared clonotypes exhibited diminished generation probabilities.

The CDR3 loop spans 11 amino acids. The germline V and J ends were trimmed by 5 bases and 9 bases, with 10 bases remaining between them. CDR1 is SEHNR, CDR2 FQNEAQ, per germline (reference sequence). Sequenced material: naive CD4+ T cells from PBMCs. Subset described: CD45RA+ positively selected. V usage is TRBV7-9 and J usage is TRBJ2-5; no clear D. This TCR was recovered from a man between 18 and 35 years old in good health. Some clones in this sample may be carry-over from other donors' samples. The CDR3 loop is CASSERRAQYF. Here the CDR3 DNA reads TGTGCCAGCAGCGAACGAAGGGCCCAGTACTTC.